This TCR beta chain was recovered during a study of T cells in Graves' hyperthyroidism and ophthalmopathy. Whole-study findings and limits: A model of 13 V-J pairs discriminated ophthalmopathy from stable hyperthyroidism.

Remarks on this clonotype: What it binds is unknown.

The CDR3 loop spans 13 amino acids. The V end was cut by 3 bases, the J end by 6 bases, with 14 bases between. The germline V gene has CDR1 DFQATT and CDR2 SNEGSKA (reference sequence). Graves' hyperthyroidism is called stable when ophthalmopathy does not progress within 18 months. Using RNA transcripts as the source, TCR beta CDR3 regions were amplified. A set of HTBI primers served as the primers for a first-round RT-PCR of the TCR CDR3. TCRdb reprocessed the multiplex PCR reads via MiXCR and lists one record per CDR3 protein. This table has approximately 590,000 distinct CDR3 sequences, 35% to 55% appearing once.

The receptor's source is a woman in her late teens or twenties with Graves' hyperthyroidism. The chain couples TRBV20-1 to TRBJ1-1, with D uncertain. Material for sequencing was peripheral blood or thyroid tissue (not recorded which). The CDR3 region is CSASWTTAAEAFF. In DNA form, the CDR3 reads TGCAGTGCTAGTTGGACCACTGCCGCTGAAGCTTTCTTT.